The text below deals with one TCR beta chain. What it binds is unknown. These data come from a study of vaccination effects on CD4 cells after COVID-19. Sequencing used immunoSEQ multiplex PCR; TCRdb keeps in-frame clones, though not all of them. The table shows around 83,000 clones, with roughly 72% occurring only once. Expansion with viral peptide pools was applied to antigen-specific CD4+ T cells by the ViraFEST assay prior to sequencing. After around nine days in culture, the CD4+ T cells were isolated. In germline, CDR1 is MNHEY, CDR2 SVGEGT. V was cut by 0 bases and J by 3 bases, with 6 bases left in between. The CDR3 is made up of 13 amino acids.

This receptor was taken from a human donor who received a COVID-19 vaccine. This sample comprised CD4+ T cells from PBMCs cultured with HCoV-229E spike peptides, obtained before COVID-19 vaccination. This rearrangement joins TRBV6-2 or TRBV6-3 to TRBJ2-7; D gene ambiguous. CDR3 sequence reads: CASSYSRSYEQYV. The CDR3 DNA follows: TGTGCCAGCAGTTACTCGAGGAGCTACGAGCAGTACGTC.